The rows below give T cell receptor beta chains drawn from one sample of a study of T cells in Graves' hyperthyroidism and ophthalmopathy. TCRdb redid the calling of the multiplex PCR reads with MiXCR, one entry per CDR3 protein. This sample has some 500,000 distinct CDR3 sequences, with more than 15% found just once. Sequenced input: blood. All receptors derive from a woman in her thirties with Graves' ophthalmopathy. Each CDR3 is given with its conserved first and last residue. The D gene is left open where the match is weak. Some rows mark clone size as missing; the rest say once, few, many or name a class of expanded clone.

cdr3_length: 16
d_call: TRBD1
j_call: TRBJ2-1
v_call: TRBV25-1
clone_size: few
cdr3_aa: CASSEWGGQGRNEQFF
cdr3_nt: TGTGCCAGCAGTGAATGGGGTGGACAGGGGAGGAATGAGCAGTTCTTC

cdr3_length: 11
d_call: .
j_call: TRBJ1-1
v_call: TRBV7-9
clone_size: many
cdr3_aa: CASSFSYEAFF
cdr3_nt: TGTGCCAGCAGCTTCAGTTATGAAGCTTTCTTT

cdr3_length: 16
d_call: .
j_call: TRBJ1-2
v_call: TRBV9
clone_size: .
cdr3_aa: CASSASPITATYGYTF
cdr3_nt: TGTGCCAGCAGCGCCTCCCCTATCACTGCAACCTATGGCTACACCTTC

cdr3_length: 14
d_call: TRBD1
j_call: TRBJ2-4
v_call: TRBV11-3
clone_size: many
cdr3_aa: CASSPRDRGDIQYF
cdr3_nt: TGTGCCAGCAGCCCAAGGGACAGGGGAGACATTCAGTACTTC

cdr3_length: 13
d_call: .
j_call: TRBJ2-1
v_call: TRBV7-2
clone_size: few
cdr3_aa: CASTSFYGNEQFF
cdr3_nt: TGTGCCAGCACCTCTTTTTACGGAAATGAGCAGTTCTTC

cdr3_length: 15
d_call: TRBD2
j_call: TRBJ2-2
v_call: TRBV5-4
clone_size: .
cdr3_aa: CASSPSGKNTGELFF
cdr3_nt: TGTGCCAGCAGCCCCAGCGGGAAGAACACCGGGGAGCTGTTTTTT

cdr3_length: 14
d_call: .
j_call: TRBJ2-1
v_call: TRBV25-1
clone_size: .
cdr3_aa: CASSVARAHNEQFF
cdr3_nt: TGTGCCAGCAGCGTGGCGAGGGCCCACAATGAGCAGTTCTTC

cdr3_length: 15
d_call: TRBD2
j_call: TRBJ2-1
v_call: TRBV7-2
clone_size: few
cdr3_aa: CASSNSGSGVFEQFF
cdr3_nt: TGTGCCAGCAGCAATAGCGGGAGCGGGGTATTTGAGCAGTTCTTC

cdr3_length: 16
d_call: TRBD1
j_call: TRBJ2-2
v_call: TRBV6-5
clone_size: .
cdr3_aa: CASSYSDRGRAGELFF
cdr3_nt: TGTGCCAGCAGTTACTCGGACAGGGGGAGGGCCGGGGAGCTGTTTTTT

cdr3_length: 15
d_call: TRBD1
j_call: TRBJ1-2
v_call: TRBV7-2
clone_size: many
cdr3_aa: CASSSWTGDNYGYTF
cdr3_nt: TGTGCCAGCAGCTCCTGGACAGGGGACAATTATGGCTACACCTTC

cdr3_length: 22
d_call: TRBD1
j_call: TRBJ2-1
v_call: TRBV24-1
clone_size: few
cdr3_aa: CATSDPGPAGQGAYSSYNEQFF
cdr3_nt: TGTGCCACCAGTGACCCTGGGCCCGCGGGACAGGGGGCCTACAGCTCCTACAATGAGCAGTTCTTC

cdr3_length: 13
d_call: .
j_call: TRBJ1-3
v_call: TRBV5-5
clone_size: .
cdr3_aa: CASSYGHGGTIYF
cdr3_nt: TGTGCCAGCAGCTACGGACACGGCGGCACCATATATTTT

cdr3_length: 14
d_call: .
j_call: TRBJ1-2
v_call: TRBV7-8
clone_size: many
cdr3_aa: CASSLDGPNYGYTF
cdr3_nt: TGTGCCAGCAGCTTAGACGGCCCTAACTATGGCTACACCTTC